The 11 T cell receptor beta chains given below trace back to one sample, sequenced in a study of blood T cell repertoires in COVID-19. TCRdb keeps only in-frame clones here, not all; method: immunoSEQ multiplex PCR. The table includes over 250,000 clones, roughly 88% detected once. Material: peripheral blood. The receptors here all came from a woman between 25 and 40 years old with acute or convalescent COVID-19.

The chain uses TRBV27 and TRBJ1-6; maybe TRBD1 (5 bases). The length of the CDR3 is 15 residues. Trimming took off 5 bases at V and 7 bases at J, with 15 bases between the two ends. Germline CDR1 MNHEY, CDR2 SMNVEV (reference sequence). The CDR3 is CASSTRGGWNSPLHF. In DNA form, the CDR3 reads TGTGCCAGCAGTACCCGTGGGGGGTGGAATTCACCCCTCCACTTT.

This clone was detected once. The rearrangement joins TRBV21-1 to TRBJ2-2; the listed D gene, TRBD1, was not tested against the DNA. TRBV21-1 is labeled a pseudogene. The CDR3 is 19 amino acids. CDR3 nucleotide sequence: TGTGCCAGCAGCAAAAGATGCCCATTCGGGACACCGAACACCGGGGAGCTGTTTTTT. Translated, it gives CASSKRCPFGTPNTGELFF.

The rearrangement links TRBV6-2 or TRBV6-3 to TRBJ2-7, with D perhaps matching TRBD1 (6 bases). Per germline, CDR1 MNHEY and CDR2 SVGEGT. This CDR3 has 12 residues. V lost 5 bases to trimming and J lost 5 bases, with 10 bases between them. Written as DNA, the CDR3 is TGTGCCAGCAGTACCTACAGGGACGAGCAGTACTTC. Translating it yields CASSTYRDEQYF.

The gene calls are TRBV11-2 and TRBJ2-5, with a tentative D call TRBD2 (6 bases). Between the trimmed V and J ends, which lost 6 bases and 4 bases, there was a span of 12 bases. The CDR3 has 13 residues. From germline, CDR1 is SGHAT and CDR2 FQNNGV. DNA of the CDR3: TGTGCCAGCAGTTACGGGACTGCAGAGACCCAGTACTTC. It yields the protein CASSYGTAETQYF.

V gene TRBV2 combines with J gene TRBJ1-3; D perhaps matches TRBD1 (5 bases). V was pared by 7 bases and J by 0 bases, with 16 bases between. The CDR3 runs 16 residues. Looked up from germline, CDR1 is SNHLY and CDR2 is FYNNEI. The CDR3 nucleotides read TGTGCCAGCACCCTGGGGACTGCCCGCTCTGGAAACACCATATATTTT. Protein product: CASTLGTARSGNTIYF.

The rearrangement uses TRBV19 and TRBJ1-5; TRBD1 agrees at 7 bases. Per the germline V gene, CDR1 is LNHDA and CDR2 is SQIVND (reference sequence). The CDR3 covers 15 residues. The trim removed 4 bases at V and 2 bases at J, leaving 5 bases unmatched. The CDR3 region is CASSKQGLGNQPQHF. In DNA form, the CDR3 reads TGTGCCAGTAGTAAACAGGGGTTGGGCAATCAGCCCCAGCATTTT.

The rearrangement joins TRBV15 to TRBJ2-7; TRBD2 agrees at 13 bases. Trimming cost V 0 bases and J 6 bases; bases outside gene matches: 14. The germline V gene encodes CDR1 LNHNV and CDR2 YYDKDF (reference sequence). The length of the CDR3 is 19 residues. The CDR3 is CATSRDRGLAGVGAAEQYF. The DNA of the CDR3 is TGTGCCACCAGCAGAGACCGAGGACTAGCGGGAGTGGGGGCTGCCGAGCAGTACTTC. Looking up the rest from reference TRBV15 and TRBJ2-7 gives the full variable domain: DAMVIQNPRYQVTQFGKPVTLSCSQTLNHNVMYWYQQKSSQAPKLLFHYYDKDFNNEADTPDNFQSRRPNTSFCFLDIRSPGLGDTAMYLCATSRDRGLAGVGAAEQYFGPGTRLTVT.

CDR3: CASRVIAGGPSGELFF. CDR3 in DNA: TGTGCCAGTAGAGTGATAGCGGGAGGGCCTAGCGGGGAGCTGTTTTTT. The chain combines TRBV19 with TRBJ2-2; TRBD2 agrees at 11 bases. Germline values: CDR1 LNHDA, CDR2 SQIVND (reference sequence). This CDR3 is built from 16 residues. J was trimmed by 7 bases and V by 6 bases; bases with no gene match: 10.

The V and J genes are TRBV3-1 (or the pseudogene TRBV3-2) and TRBJ2-7; 8 bases are a match to TRBD2. The junction had 10 bases not matched to a gene; V was cut back by 5 bases and J by 1 base. The CDR3 runs 16 residues. Germline V gene sequence: CDR1 LGHDT, CDR2 YNNKEL (reference sequence). CDR3 sequence reads: CASSIRGGYDSYEQYF. CDR3 in DNA: TGTGCCAGCAGCATACGGGGGGGGTACGATTCCTACGAGCAGTACTTC.

This clone was observed a single time. The V gene is TRBV6-5, the J gene TRBJ2-1, with TRBD2 as a possible D gene (5 bases). This CDR3 contains 16 residues. The V gene's germline CDR1 is MNHEY and CDR2 SVGAGI. The V and J ends lost 2 bases and 4 bases respectively, with 15 bases between them. CDR3 nucleotide sequence: TGTGCCAGCAGTTACCATCGGGTCGGAGGTTACAATGAGCAGTTCTTC. It specifies CASSYHRVGGYNEQFF.

V gene TRBV27 combines with J gene TRBJ2-1, with TRBD2 matching over 12 bases. The germline gives CDR1 MNHEY, CDR2 SMNVEV (reference sequence). The V segment lost 5 bases and the J segment 10 bases; nucleotides outside the gene matches: 9. This CDR3 is built from 15 residues. The CDR3 sequence is CASSPLTSGSSEQFF. The CDR3 nucleotides are TGTGCCAGCAGTCCCTTGACTAGCGGGAGCAGCGAGCAGTTCTTC.